This T cell receptor (beta chain) originates from a study of a mutant IDH1 vaccine in newly diagnosed glioma. On the study more broadly: During weeks 1, 3, 5, 7, 11, 15, 19 and 23, patients received eight vaccinations. Earlier treatment was radiotherapy, temozolomide, or both, with most getting both. Study-wide results and limits: Evidence of vaccine-induced immune responses was documented in about 93% of patients.

The time point: week 5, during vaccination. Doses consisted of 300 ug of mutant IDH1 20-mer peptide each, paired with topical imiquimod. Germline CDR1 and CDR2: GTSNPN and SVGIG (reference sequence). The CDR3 is made up of 16 amino acids. V dropped 4 bases and J dropped 4; count of bases not matched to a gene: 11. As for this clone: The antigen is not known.

Only in-frame clones appear in the TCRdb table, and some are missing; sequencing was by immunoSEQ multiplex PCR. The repertoire has 50,000 to 60,000 clones, over 75% of them found once; the top ten carry about 5.2%. This clonotype was obtained from a man between 50 and 59 years old with glioma. The chain links TRBV30 to TRBJ1-5; 9 bases are a match to TRBD1. The material was PBMCs, obtained from a glioma patient whose treatment included an IDH1 peptide vaccine. The CDR3 is CAWTHSRTGANQPQHF. Written as DNA, the CDR3 is TGTGCCTGGACCCATTCCCGGACAGGGGCAAATCAGCCCCAGCATTTT.